This is a list of T cell receptor beta chains from one sample in a study of shared clonotypes between healthy human individuals. Sequencing used immunoSEQ multiplex PCR; TCRdb keeps in-frame clones, though not all of them. The sample yields hundreds of thousands of clones, around 96% seen once. Source material: naive CD8+ T cells sorted from blood. These receptors originate from a woman aged 25 to 39 in good health. Both conserved end residues are part of each CDR3. D genes are given only for firm matches. Clone size is not always given. Where it is, it says once, few, many or a class for expanded clones.

d_call j_call cdr3_length clone_size v_call cdr3_aa cdr3_nt
- TRBJ2-4 14 - TRBV28 CASSFFVAKNIQYF TGTGCCAGCAGTTTTTTTGTAGCCAAAAACATTCAGTACTTC
TRBD2 TRBJ2-1 18 - TRBV2 CASREGIGGRVPYNEQFF TGTGCCAGCAGAGAGGGCATAGGCGGGAGAGTCCCCTACAATGAGCAGTTCTTC
- TRBJ2-2 16 - TRBV30 CAWSPGDRTLTGELFF TGTGCCTGGAGCCCGGGCGACAGGACCTTGACCGGGGAGCTGTTTTTT
- TRBJ2-1 11 - TRBV5-6 CASSLTNEQFF TGTGCCAGCAGCTTGACCAATGAGCAGTTCTTC
- TRBJ2-7 13 - TRBV11-2 CASSLAPVFEQYF TGTGCCAGCAGCTTAGCCCCGGTGTTCGAGCAGTACTTC
- TRBJ1-1 14 - TRBV5-1 CASSFGSPRTEAFF TGCGCCAGCAGCTTCGGGTCCCCTAGGACTGAAGCTTTCTTT
TRBD2 TRBJ2-1 14 - TRBV4-2 CASSQAGLHNEQFF TGTGCCAGCAGCCAAGCGGGACTACACAATGAGCAGTTCTTC
- TRBJ1-5 13 - TRBV7-9 CASSSGVDQPQHF TGTGCCAGCAGCTCAGGGGTAGATCAGCCCCAGCATTTT
- TRBJ2-1 13 - TRBV6-5 CASSYSSWNEQFF TGTGCCAGCAGTTACTCGAGTTGGAATGAGCAGTTCTTC
TRBD2 TRBJ2-1 16 - TRBV6-6 CASSPDLDGRTDEQFF TGTGCCAGCAGTCCCGATTTGGACGGGAGGACGGATGAGCAGTTCTTC
- TRBJ2-7 13 once TRBV7-9 CASSSPEAYEQYF TGTGCCAGCAGCTCCCCGGAGGCCTACGAGCAGTACTTC
TRBD1 TRBJ1-2 16 - TRBV29-1 CSVVGQGFAVGYGYTF TGCAGCGTTGTGGGACAGGGTTTCGCGGTTGGCTATGGCTACACCTTC
- TRBJ1-1 15 - TRBV9 CASSVGGEMNTEAFF TGTGCCAGCAGCGTCGGAGGGGAGATGAACACTGAAGCTTTCTTT
TRBD2 TRBJ2-7 16 - TRBV15 CATSSATSGRTYEQYF TGTGCCACCAGCAGCGCCACTAGCGGGAGGACCTACGAGCAGTACTTC
TRBD2 TRBJ2-7 15 - TRBV19 CASSIGLAGTYEQYF TGTGCCAGTAGTATAGGACTAGCGGGAACCTACGAGCAGTACTTC
- TRBJ1-2 14 - TRBV28 CASSFQGRSGGYTF TGTGCCAGCAGTTTCCAGGGGCGTTCCGGCGGCTACACCTTC
- TRBJ2-2 14 - TRBV7-9 CASRPSTNTGELFF TGTGCCAGCAGACCTTCGACAAACACCGGGGAGCTGTTTTTT
TRBD1 TRBJ2-6 20 - TRBV15 CATSRSYSGQGGSGANVLTF TGTGCCACCAGCAGAAGTTATTCAGGACAGGGTGGCTCTGGGGCCAACGTCCTGACTTTC
TRBD2 TRBJ2-5 14 - TRBV11-2 CASSLETSGETQYF TGTGCCAGCAGCTTAGAGACTAGCGGGGAGACCCAGTACTTC
TRBD1 TRBJ2-1 18 - TRBV2 CASSGDRGASFVLNEQFF TGTGCCAGCAGTGGGGACAGGGGAGCGTCGTTTGTGCTCAATGAGCAGTTCTTC
TRBD1 TRBJ2-7 14 once TRBV7-9 CASSPGTDLYEQYF TGTGCCAGCAGCCCGGGGACAGACTTGTACGAGCAGTACTTC
TRBD2 TRBJ2-1 17 - TRBV15 CATSRDGKLAEYNEQFF TGTGCCACCAGCAGAGATGGGAAACTAGCGGAGTACAATGAGCAGTTCTTC
- TRBJ1-5 15 - TRBV11-3 CASSSRRGRGQPQHF TGTGCCAGCAGCTCCAGGCGGGGACGGGGTCAGCCCCAGCATTTT
- TRBJ2-6 21 - TRBV9 CASSVAIRGRVGSSGANVLTF TGTGCCAGCAGCGTAGCTATTCGGGGTCGGGTCGGTTCCTCTGGGGCCAACGTCCTGACTTTC
TRBD2 TRBJ2-7 16 - TRBV4-1 CASSQAGLAGSYEQYF TGCGCCAGCAGCCAAGCCGGACTAGCGGGGTCCTACGAGCAGTACTTC
- TRBJ2-1 12 - TRBV2 CASTSAAGEQFF TGTGCCAGCACTAGCGCCGCGGGTGAGCAGTTCTTC